What follows are 16 T cell receptor beta chains derived from one specimen sequenced in a study of T cell repertoires in cytomegalovirus infection. TCRdb recomputed calls from the reads with MiXCR, one row per CDR3 protein. The table records approximately 730,000 distinct CDR3 sequences, just under 30% of them present only once. Their antigens remain unidentified. Sequenced here: cultured CD8+ T cells from PBMCs, sampled from culture after CMV antigen stimulation. These receptors originate from a human donor in good health (CMV status not recorded). Some clones in this sample may be carry-over from other donors' samples.

The J gene is TRBJ2-7, the V gene TRBV29-1; tentatively, D is TRBD2 (7 bases). There are 12 residues in the CDR3. V was trimmed by 2 bases and J by 7 bases, leaving 12 bases between them. CDR1 SQVTM and CDR2 ANQGSEA come from the germline V gene. The CDR3 here is CSVERGGREQYF. In nucleotides, the CDR3 is TGCAGCGTTGAAAGGGGGGGCAGAGAGCAGTACTTC.

In this sample, this clonotype turned up a few times. CDR3 sequence: CASSLAGTGFRKTQYF. DNA of the CDR3: TGTGCCAGCAGCTTAGCCGGGACAGGGTTTAGGAAGACCCAGTACTTC. The V call is TRBV7-2, the J call TRBJ2-5; the match to TRBD1 covers 9 bases. J lost 6 bases, V lost 0 bases, and 8 bases had no gene match. CDR3 length: 16 residues. The germline gives CDR1 SGHTA, CDR2 FQGNSA.

This clonotype was detected many times. The V and J genes are TRBV7-9 and TRBJ1-3; TRBD1 aligns across 8 bases. V dropped 7 bases and J dropped 5; count of bases not matched to a gene: 10. CDR1 and CDR2 (germline): SEHNR, FQNEAQ (reference sequence). The CDR3 extends over 15 amino acids. For the CDR3, the DNA is TGTGCCAGCACCTTTCTCCAGGGGGCTAGAAACACCATATATTTT. Its protein is CASTFLQGARNTIYF.

This clonotype was counted only a few times. This CDR3 reads CASSPLGGFNEQFF. The CDR3 nucleotides are TGTGCCAGCAGCCCCCTTGGGGGGTTCAATGAGCAGTTCTTC. V gene TRBV7-6 combines with J gene TRBJ2-1; maybe TRBD2 (6 bases). Germline CDR1 and CDR2: SGHVS and FNYEAQ. Trimming shortened V by 5 bases and J by 6 bases, and 14 bases separated the two germline ends. This CDR3 contains 14 residues.

V and J are TRBV27 and TRBJ2-3, with TRBD2 matching over 12 bases. The CDR3 loop spans 14 amino acids. CDR1 and CDR2 from the germline V gene are MNHEY and SMNVEV (reference sequence). V was pared by 10 bases and J by 5 bases, with 7 bases of the junction left unmatched. CDR3 amino acids: CATQTSGGRDTQYF. DNA of the CDR3: TGTGCCACCCAGACTAGCGGGGGACGAGATACGCAGTATTTT.

This clonotype was recorded a few times. J is TRBJ2-5 and V is TRBV4-1; TRBD1 aligns across 12 bases. CDR1 is MGHRA, CDR2 YSYEKL, per germline. The CDR3 extends over 16 amino acids. With V trimmed by 6 bases and J by 5 bases, 10 bases remained unmatched. Here the CDR3 DNA reads TGCGCCAGCAGTCCGGGACAGGGGGCGCCAGGGGAGACCCAGTACTTC. Protein: CASSPGQGAPGETQYF.

The chain uses TRBV7-2 and TRBJ1-4; no definite D call. This CDR3 spans 15 amino acids. Germline V gene data show CDR1 as SGHTA and CDR2 as FQGNSA. V lost 1 base, J lost 4 bases, and 10 bases lay in between. The CDR3 region is CASSLGSGDNEKLFF. Written as DNA, the CDR3 is TGTGCCAGCAGCTTAGGTAGCGGGGATAATGAAAAACTGTTTTTT.

The rearrangement links TRBV5-1 to TRBJ1-4; D may be TRBD1 (5 bases). The CDR3 extends over 16 amino acids. Trimming took off 3 bases at V and 7 bases at J, with 19 bases between the two ends. Germline CDR1 reads SGHRS; CDR2 reads YFSETQ. CDR3 in amino acids: CASSSITGVSSEKLFF. The CDR3 DNA follows: TGCGCCAGCAGCTCCATAACAGGAGTAAGCAGTGAAAAACTGTTTTTT.

V and J are TRBV28 and TRBJ1-2, with a weak D call TRBD1 (6 bases). The germline V and J ends were trimmed by 3 bases and 4 bases, with 12 bases remaining between them. CDR1 and CDR2 (germline): MDHEN, SYDVKM. This CDR3 has 14 residues. CDR3 bases: TGTGCCAGCAGTTTTCGGGGGGCTGGCTATGGCTACACCTTC. This encodes CASSFRGAGYGYTF.

This clonotype was observed a few times. The chain is built from TRBV7-9 and TRBJ2-7, with D tentatively TRBD1 (6 bases). CDR1 and CDR2 (germline): SEHNR, FQNEAQ (reference sequence). This CDR3 comprises 14 residues. V gave up 6 bases and J gave up 0 bases, with 12 bases separating them. For the CDR3, the DNA is TGTGCCAGCAGTACGGGACAAAACTCCTACGAGCAGTACTTC. Translated, it gives CASSTGQNSYEQYF.

The chain recombines TRBV12-3 or TRBV12-4 with TRBJ2-1, with TRBD2 identical over 10 bases. The CDR3 is 17 amino acids. V shed 6 bases, J shed 1 base, and the junction held 9 bases outside the gene matches. The CDR3 region has the DNA TGTGCCAGCAGCCGACTCGGACTAGCGGCGTCCTACAATGAGCAGTTCTTC. Residues: CASSRLGLAASYNEQFF.

The J gene is TRBJ1-2, the V gene TRBV12-3 or TRBV12-4; no definite D call. V was pared by 1 base and J by 6 bases, with 3 bases between. The CDR3 is made up of 11 amino acids. CDR3 protein: CASSLVNGYTF. The CDR3 nucleotides are TGTGCCAGCAGTTTAGTAAATGGCTACACCTTC.

The rearrangement joins TRBV7-6 to TRBJ1-2; D is unclear. This CDR3 is built from 16 residues. Trimming pared 5 bases from V and 1 base from J, leaving 17 bases between. In germline, CDR1 is SGHVS, CDR2 FNYEAQ. In nucleotides, the CDR3 is TGTGCCAGCAGCCCGGGATTGACCGGGGATAACTATGGCTACACCTTC. Its protein product is CASSPGLTGDNYGYTF.

The V call is TRBV12-3 or TRBV12-4, the J call TRBJ2-2, with D perhaps assigned TRBD1 or TRBD2 (5 bases each). The ends were cut back, 7 bases at V and 1 base at J, with 13 bases in the middle. The CDR3 sequence is 15 residues long. CDR3 DNA: TGTGCCAGCATACCCGGGACGGTGAACACCGGGGAGCTGTTTTTT. Residues: CASIPGTVNTGELFF.

The chain employs TRBV6-6 and TRBJ2-5; 7 nucleotides align to TRBD1. Germline trimming cut 0 bases from V and 1 base from J; bases unmatched to any gene: 5. The CDR3 length is 16 residues. CDR1 and CDR2 (germline): MNHNY, SVGAGI (reference sequence). Written as DNA, the CDR3 is TGTGCCAGCAGTTACTCGACAGGGCTACTCCAAGAGACCCAGTACTTC. Encoded protein: CASSYSTGLLQETQYF.

This clonotype turned up a few times. V is TRBV4-2 and J is TRBJ1-2, with a tentative D call TRBD1 (6 bases). V was trimmed by 3 bases and J by 6 bases, leaving 17 bases between them. This CDR3 contains 15 residues. CDR1 LGHNA and CDR2 YNFKEQ come from the germline V gene. The CDR3 nucleotides are TGTGCCAGCAGCCATCCGGGACAACTGCCGCATGGCTACACCTTC. Its protein is CASSHPGQLPHGYTF.